Listed here is a single T cell receptor beta chain. This sample was taken from a study of shared T cell receptors in the human thymus. Sequencing used immunoSEQ multiplex PCR; TCRdb keeps in-frame clones, though not all of them. The repertoire has around 730,000 clones, 80% to 90% of them found once; the top ten carry roughly 0.01%. J gave up 7 bases and V 2 bases, and 12 bases lay outside the gene matches. Looked up from germline, CDR1 is SGHRS and CDR2 is YFSETQ. The CDR3 is 16 residues long. The data also belong to a second study, concerning human thymus T cells. That source reports: From resections taken during corrective heart surgery, the thymus tissue was obtained.

The TCR originated in a girl younger than two with a congenital heart defect. The sequenced sample was thymocytes. The chain employs TRBV5-1 and TRBJ1-2, with TRBD1 matching over 9 bases. In nucleotides, the CDR3 is TGCGCCAGCAGCTTAGGTACGGGACAGGGATCGGTTGGCTACACCTTC. Its protein product is CASSLGTGQGSVGYTF. The variable domain in full, completed from reference TRBV5-1 and TRBJ1-2, reads KAGVTQTPRYLIKTRGQQVTLSCSPISGHRSVSWYQQTPGQGLQFLFEYFSETQRNKGNFPGRFSGRQFSNSRSEMNVSTLELGDSALYLCASSLGTGQGSVGYTFGSGTRLTVV.